The entry below describes one T cell receptor (beta chain). The data were obtained in a study of blood T cell repertoires in COVID-19. Across the study: Sources were T cells, B-cell-depleted T cells, or PBMCs; the material itself was cDNA or gDNA.

The method was immunoSEQ multiplex PCR; TCRdb's version includes in-frame clones alone and lacks a portion of them. The table records approximately 200,000 clones, roughly 80% of them present only once. The source material was peripheral blood. The receptor's source is a woman aged 80 or over with acute or convalescent COVID-19.

CDR3 amino acids: CASRLDRGLKGYTF. The CDR3 nucleotides are TGTGCCAGCAGACTCGACAGGGGGTTAAAAGGCTACACCTTC. The rearrangement uses TRBV5-6 and TRBJ1-2; 9 positions agree with TRBD1. The germline CDR1 and CDR2 sequences are SGHDT and YYEEEE. The V gene end was trimmed by 5 bases and the J gene end by 8 bases; junction bases not matched to a gene: 10. There are 14 residues in the CDR3.